This passage covers 5 T cell receptor beta chains from one sample sequenced in a study of blood T cell repertoires in COVID-19. Libraries were prepared by immunoSEQ multiplex PCR; TCRdb keeps only in-frame clonotypes and omits some of them. Here the sample spans approximately 60,000 clones, 65% to 80% being singletons. Source material: peripheral blood. The source is a woman over 75 with active or convalescent COVID-19.

This clone was observed a single time. The genes are TRBV6-1 and TRBJ2-6; D uncertain. Germline CDR1 MNHNS, CDR2 SASEGT. This CDR3 spans 16 amino acids. V gave up 3 bases and J gave up 0 bases, with 9 bases separating them. CDR3 nucleotide sequence: TGTGCCAGCAGTGAGACATATCGCTCTGGGGCCAACGTCCTGACTTTC. This sequence encodes CASSETYRSGANVLTF.

This clone was seen a handful of times. The CDR3: CASSMVGAGRYEQYF. The DNA for the CDR3 is TGTGCCAGTAGTATGGTAGGAGCAGGGCGCTACGAGCAGTACTTC. The chain employs TRBV19 and TRBJ2-7, with TRBD1 as a possible D gene (5 bases). V shed 3 bases and J shed 3 bases, with 15 bases lying between them. Germline CDR1 and CDR2: LNHDA and SQIVND (reference sequence). The CDR3 is made up of 15 amino acids. The full variable domain, rest sourced from reference TRBV19 and TRBJ2-7, is DGGITQSPKYLFRKEGQNVTLSCEQNLNHDAMYWYRQDPGQGLRLIYYSQIVNDFQKGDIAEGYSVSREKKESFPLTVTSAQKNPTAFYLCASSMVGAGRYEQYFGPGTRLTVT.

The chain uses TRBV6-1 and TRBJ1-6; D gene ambiguous. The CDR3 covers 13 residues. Germline CDR1 is MNHNS and CDR2 is SASEGT. Between the trimmed V and J ends, which lost 2 bases and 8 bases, there was a span of 7 bases. The CDR3 is CASSESRDSPLHF. Here the CDR3 DNA reads TGTGCCAGCAGTGAAAGCCGGGATTCACCCCTCCACTTT.

The CDR3 loop is CASSIGNSPLHF. CDR3 nucleotides: TGTGCCAGTAGTATCGGGAATTCACCCCTCCACTTT. The rearrangement uses TRBV19 and TRBJ1-6, with D unclear. The CDR3 contains 12 residues. Germline CDR1 reads LNHDA; CDR2 reads SQIVND (reference sequence). V was shortened by 3 bases and J by 7 bases, with 4 bases between the two germline ends.

The CDR3: CAITTLGLAGTYEQYF. The CDR3 coding sequence is TGTGCCATCACCACGCTGGGACTAGCGGGGACCTACGAGCAGTACTTC. The rearrangement joins TRBV10-3 to TRBJ2-7; 13 bases line up with TRBD2. CDR1 and CDR2 (germline): ENHRY, SYGVKD. The length of the CDR3 is 16 residues. The trim removed 7 bases at V and 2 bases at J, leaving 8 bases unmatched.